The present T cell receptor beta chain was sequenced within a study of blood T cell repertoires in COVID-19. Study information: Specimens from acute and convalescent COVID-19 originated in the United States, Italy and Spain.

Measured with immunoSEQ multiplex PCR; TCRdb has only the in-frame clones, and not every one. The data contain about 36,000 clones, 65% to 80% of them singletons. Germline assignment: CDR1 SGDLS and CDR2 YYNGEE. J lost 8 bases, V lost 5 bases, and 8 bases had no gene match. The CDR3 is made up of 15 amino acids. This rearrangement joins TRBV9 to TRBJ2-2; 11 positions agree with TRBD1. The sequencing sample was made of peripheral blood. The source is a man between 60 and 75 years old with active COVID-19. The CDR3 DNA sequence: TGTGCCAGCAGTTGGACAGGGGGCGTAGGAGGGGAGCTGTTTTTT. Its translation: CASSWTGGVGGELFF.